The entry that follows covers one TCR beta chain sequence. No antigen is known for it. Nothing much larger sits one base from this clone, and base qualities are not available. The germline V gene gives CDR1 as SNHLY and CDR2 as FYNNEI. From the cysteine up to the phenylalanine, the CDR3 has a length of 16 residues. Solely the CDR3 DNA is kept, with 48 bases framed from the first base. Relative to germline, V is 0 bases shorter and J is 4 bases shorter, with 10 bases between their ends. The data were obtained in a study of radiation and T cells in renal cell carcinoma (dated by TCRdb to the early 2020s). Turning to the overall study: A total of 53 samples underwent TCR beta sequencing, made up of approximately 26 tumors and about 27 peripheral blood samples. The final blood draw was performed at 4 weeks after radiation, at the same time as nephrectomy. In the approximately 53 samples combined, about 4 million unique CDR3 nucleotide sequences were found, encoding some 2,500,000 unique CDR3 amino acid sequences. What the research found in general, with its limitations: With a single-armed trial design, the study had no way to address how radiation dose or scheduling affects the TCR repertoire. Because no pretreatment tumor biopsies were available, whether clonotypes were present in the tumor at baseline could not be determined. An increase in top tumor clonotypes in blood was observed from baseline to 2 weeks post-radiation, followed by contraction by 4 weeks, which was taken to suggest transient expansion of tumor-resident clones. Tracking of blood repertoire dynamics stopped at approximately four weeks after treatment, with no follow-up past that point.

TCR beta libraries were generated from genomic DNA with the immunoSEQ kit, following the manufacturer's recommendations. To prepare the libraries, a first multiplex PCR with proprietary primers was run, followed by a second PCR that added unique barcodes, and a bead cleanup was done after each round. A kit-provided positive control reaction and a negative control reaction were included in every sample batch. The final libraries were assessed on an Agilent 4200 TapeStation D1000 ScreenTape, pooled by volume, and quantified by qPCR. Sequencing ran on an Illumina NextSeq500 with a MidOutput 150-cycle cartridge, using 156 Read1 and 15 Index1 cycles with kit custom primers. The pooled library was loaded at roughly 1 pM with a roughly 20% PhiX control spike-in. The published analysis was carried out like this. Vendor-processed data were analyzed in R, and a clonotype was defined as all T cells sharing the same CDR3 nucleotide sequence. In the clone abundance analyses, frequencies were normalized to the 10,000 most abundant clones in each sample. Before analysis, public T cell clones were removed, and these numbered fewer than five per sample on average. Tumor-enriched clonotypes and baseline blood-enriched clonotypes were defined as those with an abundance difference of at least 32-fold between compartments. A beta-binomial differential abundance model was applied to find clonotypes that expanded or contracted between blood time points. Tumor-blood repertoire similarity was measured with the Baroni-Urbani and Buser coefficient, and group comparisons used two-tailed Wilcoxon tests in R. TCRdb took this table from immuneACCESS and kept in-frame rearrangements with V and J called. Such tables lack part of the clones; where checked against another copy, unresolved V genes explain under half of the gap, and the rest is unexplained. V, J and clone size are taken as reported in that table, and D and trimming were inferred from the DNA itself. Present in this sample are about 140,000 clones, about 88% of which were seen just once. In total, the top ten clones hold 17% of the sample.

In the paper's terms, the time point label means: blood 4 weeks post-SBRT, at nephrectomy. The treatment or condition label corresponds to: 15 Gy SBRT to primary tumor, nephrectomy 4 weeks later. Samples came from a clinical trial, in which primary renal cell carcinomas received 15 Gy stereotactic body radiation therapy followed by nephrectomy 4 weeks later. To follow tumor-enriched clonotypes, serial peripheral blood was collected from radiation-treated patients at baseline and at 2 weeks and 4 weeks after SBRT. Renal cell carcinoma with clear cell pathology was present in all patients. The QIAamp DNA Blood Mini Kit (Qiagen) was used to prepare genomic DNA for TCR sequencing. Samples were included in the analyses only if all quality control checks were passed.

Specimen: blood, collected from a patient whose treatment included radiotherapy and nephrectomy. This TCR was recovered from a woman aged 50 to 60 with renal cell carcinoma. Rearrangement joined TRBV2 to TRBJ2-6, and perhaps TRBD1 as D gene, on 6 matching bases. The bases are TGTGCCAGCAGTGAAGCCAGGGGCAAGGGGGCCAACGTCCTGACTTTC. Its product reads: CASSEARGKGANVLTF.